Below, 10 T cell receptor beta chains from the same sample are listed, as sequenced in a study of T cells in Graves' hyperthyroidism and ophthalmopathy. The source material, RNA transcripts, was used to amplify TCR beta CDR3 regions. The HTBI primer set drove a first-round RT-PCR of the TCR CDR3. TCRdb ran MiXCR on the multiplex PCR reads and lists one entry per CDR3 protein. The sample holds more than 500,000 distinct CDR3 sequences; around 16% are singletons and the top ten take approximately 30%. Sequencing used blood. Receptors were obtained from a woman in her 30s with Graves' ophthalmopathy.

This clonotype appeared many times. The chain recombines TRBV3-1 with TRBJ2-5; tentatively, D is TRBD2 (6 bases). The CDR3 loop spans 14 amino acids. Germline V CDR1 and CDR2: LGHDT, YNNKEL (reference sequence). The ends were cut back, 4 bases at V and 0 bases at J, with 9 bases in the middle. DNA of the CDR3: TGTGCCAGCAGCCGGGGGAGGCACCAAGAGACCCAGTACTTC. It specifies CASSRGRHQETQYF.

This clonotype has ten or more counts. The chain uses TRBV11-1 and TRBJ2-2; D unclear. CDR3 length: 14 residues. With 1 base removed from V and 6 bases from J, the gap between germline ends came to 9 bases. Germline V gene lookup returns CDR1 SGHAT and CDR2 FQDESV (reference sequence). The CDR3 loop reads CASSLGLYPGELFF. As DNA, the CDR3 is TGTGCCAGCAGCTTAGGGCTTTATCCCGGGGAGCTGTTTTTT.

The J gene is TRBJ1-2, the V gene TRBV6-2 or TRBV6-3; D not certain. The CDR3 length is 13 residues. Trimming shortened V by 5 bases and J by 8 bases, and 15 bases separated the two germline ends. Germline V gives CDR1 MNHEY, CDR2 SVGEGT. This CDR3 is CASSVVAVGGYTF. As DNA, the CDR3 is TGTGCCAGCAGTGTTGTCGCTGTTGGAGGCTACACCTTC.

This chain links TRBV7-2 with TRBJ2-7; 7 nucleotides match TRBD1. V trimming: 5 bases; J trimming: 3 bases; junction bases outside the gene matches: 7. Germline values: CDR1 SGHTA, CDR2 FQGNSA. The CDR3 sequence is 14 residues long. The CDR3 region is CASSLRGNFYEQYF. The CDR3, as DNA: TGTGCCAGCAGCCTCAGGGGGAACTTCTACGAGCAGTACTTC.

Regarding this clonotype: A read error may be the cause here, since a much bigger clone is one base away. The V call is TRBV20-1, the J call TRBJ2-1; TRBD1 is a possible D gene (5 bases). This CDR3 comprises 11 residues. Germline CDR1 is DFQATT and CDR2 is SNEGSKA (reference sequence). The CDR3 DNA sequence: TGCAGTGCCCGACAGTTCAATGAGCAGTCCTTC. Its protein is CSARQFNEQSF.

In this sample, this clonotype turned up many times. The CDR3 is CASSLDLGHEQFF. DNA of the CDR3: TGTGCCAGCAGCTTAGATCTAGGCCATGAGCAGTTCTTC. The J gene is TRBJ2-1, the V gene TRBV11-2; D remains unclear. The CDR3 is made up of 13 amino acids. The germline gives CDR1 SGHAT, CDR2 FQNNGV. V lost 0 bases and J 8 bases, leaving 8 bases between the germline ends.

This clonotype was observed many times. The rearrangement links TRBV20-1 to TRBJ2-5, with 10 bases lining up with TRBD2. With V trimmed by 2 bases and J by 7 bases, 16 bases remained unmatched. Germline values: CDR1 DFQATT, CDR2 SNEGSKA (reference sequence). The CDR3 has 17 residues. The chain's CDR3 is CSARQAGGVNRGGTQYF. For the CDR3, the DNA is TGCAGTGCTAGACAAGCGGGAGGGGTTAATCGGGGAGGGACCCAGTACTTC.

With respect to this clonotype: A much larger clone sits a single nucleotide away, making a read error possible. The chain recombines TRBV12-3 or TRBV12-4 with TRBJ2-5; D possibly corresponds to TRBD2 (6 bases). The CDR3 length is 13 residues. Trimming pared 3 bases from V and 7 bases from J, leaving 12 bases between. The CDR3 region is CASSFRLEGTQYF. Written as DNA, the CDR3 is TGTGCCAGCAGTTTTCGACTAGAAGGGACCCAGTACTTC.

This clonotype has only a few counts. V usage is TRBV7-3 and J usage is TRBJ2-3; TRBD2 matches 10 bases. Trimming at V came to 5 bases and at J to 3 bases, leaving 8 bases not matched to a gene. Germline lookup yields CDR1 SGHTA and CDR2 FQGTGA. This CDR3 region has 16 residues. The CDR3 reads CASSPVAGGPTDTQYF. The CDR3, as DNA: TGTGCCAGCAGCCCGGTAGCGGGAGGTCCGACAGATACGCAGTATTTT.

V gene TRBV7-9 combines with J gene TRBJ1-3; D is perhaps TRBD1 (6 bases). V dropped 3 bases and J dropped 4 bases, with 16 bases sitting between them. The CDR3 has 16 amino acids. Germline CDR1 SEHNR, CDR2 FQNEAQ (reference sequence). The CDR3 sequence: CASSLTGGVSGNTIYF. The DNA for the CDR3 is TGTGCCAGCAGCTTGACGGGGGGCGTTTCGGGAAACACCATATATTTT.